The TCR beta chain described here comes from a study of post-analysis software for immune sequencing data. Broader study findings: Compared with controls, patients showed significantly lower normalized Chao1 diversity. Roughly five TRBV segments appeared more often in patients than in controls, and TRBV5-6, TRBV5-1 and TRBV20-1 were among these.

The CDR3 length is 15 residues. Trimming cost V 9 bases and J 7 bases; bases outside gene matches: 10. The germline CDR1 and CDR2 sequences are SGHAT and FQNNGV. Incorporated into the TCR beta cDNA libraries were unique molecular identifiers, which served to reduce PCR and sequencing biases. TCRdb processed the PCR reads anew with MiXCR; each CDR3 protein has one entry. The repertoire holds 450,000 to 700,000 distinct CDR3 sequences, with 44% as singletons. Worth noting for this clonotype: Its target is unknown.

This clonotype was sampled from a girl between 5 and 17 years old with multiple sclerosis. The chain carries TRBV11-2 and TRBJ2-1; 12 positions match TRBD2. The sequenced material came from blood. DNA for the CDR3: TGTGCCAGTACGCTAGCGGGGGGGCCGGGGAATGAGCAGTTCTTC. Residues: CASTLAGGPGNEQFF.